This T cell receptor (beta chain) is drawn from a study of monozygotic twins with inflammatory bowel disease (dated by TCRdb to between 2019 and 2020). Looking at the study overall: In total, roughly 28 monozygotic twin pairs made up the full study: 19 Danish pairs, all IBD-discordant, plus nine German pairs, of which four were IBD-concordant and five were IBD-discordant. Disease-associated traits were sought mainly through comparisons between IBD patients and their genetically identical healthy co-twins within discordant pairs. Each individual had, on average, about 151 000 unique TCRalpha sequences and 181 000 unique TCRbeta sequences available for analysis. The full study reports these points: Repertoire similarity did not differ between concordant and discordant twins, which could be due to limited statistical power. Different T cell subtypes could not be distinguished in the analysis. TCRbeta repertoire diversity, by inverse Simpson index, was decreased in IBD patients compared with their healthy co-twins. The results gave no support for a single strong signal or clonotype linked to IBD. Compared with healthy twins, IBD patients had fewer clonotypes in common with other individuals, a difference most pronounced in patients showing signs of disease activity. Background noise and inter-individual variability may have been introduced into the repertoires by the differing immunosuppressive treatments among patients.

The protocol used for the library was 5' RACE. Each TCR library was prepared from around 3.5 ug of total RNA. For each sample, cDNA synthesis was carried out in eight separate reactions using SMARTScribe reverse transcriptase. Unique molecular identifiers containing a 6-nucleotide sample barcode were introduced through template switching during cDNA synthesis. Two nested PCRs of roughly 16 and 10 cycles amplified the TCRalpha and TCRbeta cDNA, and bead purification followed each PCR. Before amplification, cDNA was treated with uracil DNA-glycosylase and purified using the QIAquick PCR purification kit. The second PCR was the step at which Illumina TruSeq-compatible adapters and sample-specific barcodes were added. Library quality and concentration were checked on TapeStation and Qubit, and libraries were pooled at around 4.7 ng each. The pooled libraries were sequenced with 2 x 100 bp reads and custom sequencing primers on an Illumina HiSeq2500 single-index Rapid Run. The paper's data handling went like this. UMI-based consensus assembly with MiGEC version 1.2.6 was used to correct PCR and sequencing errors. MiXCR version 2.1.1 handled V(D)J alignment, clonotype assembly and CDR3 extraction. Gene usage, clonotype sharing and MAIT/NKT TCR abundance were normalised by analysing the top 1000, 10 000 and 20 000 clonotypes per sample. Diversity was computed as the inverse Simpson index with the vegan R package after downsampling to 27 000 UMIs. Paired Mann-Whitney U tests were applied to discordant twin pairs, and Benjamini-Hochberg correction was used for multiple testing. The reads, reprocessed by TCRdb, yield one row per CDR3 protein sequence and no DNA. TCRdb's processing, not the study's, gives the V and J calls here. This sample's table lists about 160,000 distinct CDR3 sequences. The ten largest account for roughly 2.3% of the sample.

Comment on this clonotype: What this receptor recognizes is not known.

From each donor, an approximately 2.3 ml peripheral blood sample was collected into PAXgene tubes and kept at -80 degrees C. Total RNA was isolated from whole blood with the PAXgene blood miRNA kit on an automated QIAcube, without T cell sorting. Peripheral blood from monozygotic twin pairs concordant or discordant for inflammatory bowel disease was subjected to deep TCRalpha and TCRbeta repertoire profiling with unique molecular barcoding. Smoking habits were recorded for all twin pairs, and each individual was classified as a current, former or never smoker. There are 15 amino acids in the CDR3, from cysteine to phenylalanine inclusive. This entry has no DNA.

This receptor chain uses TRBV23-1 and TRBJ2-4; no DNA is available, so the TRBD1 call from TCRdb remains unchecked. TRBV23-1 is treated as an ORF (open reading frame) with a function not yet certain. The sequence was obtained from a human donor with ulcerative colitis or Crohn's disease, or a healthy co-twin of an affected twin (not recorded which). The sample taken for sequencing was blood. CDR3 region: CASGRQGVEKNIQYF.